The 28 T cell receptor beta chains below were found in one sample sequenced in a study of blood T cell repertoires in COVID-19. Method: immunoSEQ multiplex PCR; TCRdb's copy keeps in-frame clones and lacks some. The sample records some 290,000 clones, around 92% being singletons. Sequenced material: peripheral blood. These receptors came from a woman aged 30 to 39 with COVID-19, enrolled during active disease.

This chain uses TRBV5-6 with TRBJ1-1; a weak D match, TRBD1 (5 bases). The CDR3 is 15 amino acids. Germline assignment: CDR1 SGHDT and CDR2 YYEEEE. Trimming removed 2 bases at V and 0 bases at J, with 11 bases between. CDR3 region: CASSLSTALNTEAFF. The DNA for the CDR3 is TGTGCCAGCAGCTTATCGACAGCGTTGAACACTGAAGCTTTCTTT.

The chain employs TRBV27 and TRBJ2-6; D remains unclear. CDR3 length equals 14 residues. Deletions cut 6 bases from V and 0 bases from J, with 6 bases between. CDR1 MNHEY and CDR2 SMNVEV come from the germline V gene (reference sequence). The chain's CDR3 is CASSPGSGANVLTF. In DNA, the CDR3 is TGTGCCAGCAGCCCGGGCTCTGGGGCCAACGTCCTGACTTTC.

V gene TRBV3-1 (or the pseudogene TRBV3-2) combines with J gene TRBJ1-2; 7 bases map to TRBD1. V was clipped by 4 bases and J by 6 bases; unmatched bases: 5. Germline assignment: CDR1 LGHDT and CDR2 YNNKEL (reference sequence). This CDR3 is built from 13 residues. CDR3 nucleotide sequence: TGTGCCAGCAGCCCCCGACAGGGCCATGGCTACACCTTC. This sequence encodes CASSPRQGHGYTF.

This sequence joins TRBV28 and TRBJ1-5, with 7 bases matching TRBD1. Germline CDR1 reads MDHEN; CDR2 reads SYDVKM. The V gene end was trimmed by 6 bases and the J gene end by 7 bases; junction bases not matched to a gene: 9. There are 14 residues in the CDR3. In DNA form, the CDR3 reads TGTGCCAGCAGCCCTAGACAGGGTAGGCAGCCCCAGCATTTT. Its protein product is CASSPRQGRQPQHF.

This clone was seen only a few times. The rearrangement links TRBV10-3 to TRBJ1-1; 10 bases are a match to TRBD1. The junction had 0 bases not matched to a gene; V was cut back by 2 bases and J by 0 bases. This CDR3 contains 15 residues. Germline CDR1 ENHRY, CDR2 SYGVKD. The CDR3 protein is CAISEGTGVNTEAFF. The CDR3 nucleotides are TGTGCCATCAGTGAGGGGACAGGGGTGAACACTGAAGCTTTCTTT.

The V call is TRBV19, the J call TRBJ1-3; D might be TRBD1 (5 bases). V gave up 6 bases and J gave up 2 bases, with 8 bases separating them. CDR3 length: 13 residues. Looked up from germline, CDR1 is LNHDA and CDR2 is SQIVND (reference sequence). CDR3 in DNA: TGTGCCAGTAGCAGGGCACCTGGAAACACCATATATTTT. Translated: CASSRAPGNTIYF.

The chain couples TRBV9 to TRBJ1-2; 9 bases line up with TRBD1. V lost 4 bases to trimming and J lost 7 bases; unmatched junction nucleotides: 8. This CDR3 is 14 amino acids long. The germline V gene encodes CDR1 SGDLS and CDR2 YYNGEE. CDR3 bases: TGTGCCAGCAGCCCAGAGGGGACAGGGTTTGGCTACACCTTC. Translated, it gives CASSPEGTGFGYTF.

The J gene is TRBJ1-4, the V gene TRBV5-1, with D possibly TRBD1 on 6 matching bases. The CDR3 has 15 amino acids. Germline V lookup: CDR1 SGHRS, CDR2 YFSETQ. The V gene lost 4 bases and the J gene lost 4 bases, with 14 bases spanning the gap. CDR3: CASSIETGVNEKLFF. Here the CDR3 DNA reads TGCGCCAGCAGCATAGAGACAGGTGTTAATGAAAAACTGTTTTTT.

V is TRBV13 and J is TRBJ2-7; D is perhaps TRBD1 (6 bases). From germline, CDR1 is PRHDT and CDR2 FYEKMQ (reference sequence). The V end was cut by 5 bases, the J end by 3 bases, with 17 bases between. The CDR3 runs 15 residues. CDR3 nucleotides: TGTGCCAGCAGCCATCGCAGGGGAGCCATCTACGAGCAGTACTTC. Its translation is CASSHRRGAIYEQYF. Using reference TRBV13 and TRBJ2-7 for the parts outside the CDR3, the full variable domain is AAGVIQSPRHLIKEKRETATLKCYPIPRHDTVYWYQQGPGQDPQFLISFYEKMQSDKGSIPDRFSAQQFSDYHSELNMSSLELGDSALYFCASSHRRGAIYEQYFGPGTRLTVT.

The chain couples TRBV27 to TRBJ1-2; a possible D gene is TRBD1 (5 bases). The CDR3 contains 14 residues. Trimming shortened V by 6 bases and J by 1 base, and 12 bases separated the two germline ends. CDR1 and CDR2 (germline): MNHEY, SMNVEV (reference sequence). The CDR3 DNA reads as TGTGCCAGCAGACGAGACAGCCTTAACTATGGCTACACCTTC. Translated: CASRRDSLNYGYTF.

The rearrangement joins TRBV4-1 to TRBJ2-7; D is possibly TRBD2 (6 bases). V lost 3 bases and J lost 0, with 15 bases in between. Germline CDR1 reads MGHRA; CDR2 reads YSYEKL. CDR3 size: 16 residues. The CDR3 reads CASSQGGGDFSYEQYF. CDR3 in DNA: TGCGCCAGCAGCCAGGGGGGTGGGGACTTCTCCTACGAGCAGTACTTC.

The CDR3 DNA sequence: TGCGCCAGCAGCCGGGAGTACCAAGAGACCCAGTACTTC. Its protein is CASSREYQETQYF. V usage is TRBV10-2 and J usage is TRBJ2-5, with D perhaps matching TRBD2 (6 bases). Trimming took 6 bases from V and 0 from J, leaving 8 bases between them. CDR3 length equals 13 residues. Germline CDR1 is WSHSY and CDR2 is SAAADI.

This rearrangement joins TRBV3-1 (or the pseudogene TRBV3-2) to TRBJ2-7; TRBD1 is a possible D gene (7 bases). The CDR3 is 18 amino acids. Trimming removed 1 base from V and 5 bases from J, with 24 bases in between. Germline loops: CDR1 LGHDT, CDR2 YNNKEL (reference sequence). This chain's CDR3 is CASSQGPFAGGGGDEQYF. The DNA for the CDR3 is TGTGCCAGCAGCCAAGGTCCTTTCGCAGGGGGAGGAGGTGACGAGCAGTACTTC.

This rearrangement joins TRBV19 to TRBJ1-5; D is uncertain. The CDR3 totals 14 residues. With 10 bases removed from V and 6 bases from J, the gap between germline ends came to 19 bases. Germline loops: CDR1 LNHDA, CDR2 SQIVND (reference sequence). For the CDR3, the DNA is TGTGCCACCCAATCCGTGGCCGGGTCTCAGCCCCAGCATTTT. Its translation is CATQSVAGSQPQHF.

The rearrangement uses TRBV11-2 and TRBJ2-1, with TRBD2 matching over 7 bases. This CDR3 contains 11 residues. Trimming at V came to 7 bases and at J to 10 bases, leaving 4 bases not matched to a gene. Per germline, CDR1 SGHAT and CDR2 FQNNGV. The CDR3 region has the DNA TGTGCCAGCATCCTCGGGGGGGAGCAGTTCTTC. Residues: CASILGGEQFF.

V is TRBV3-1 (or the pseudogene TRBV3-2) and J is TRBJ1-5; D might be TRBD1 (5 bases). There are 14 residues in the CDR3. Per the germline V gene, CDR1 is LGHDT and CDR2 is YNNKEL (reference sequence). Trimming shortened V by 1 base and J by 9 bases, and 13 bases separated the two germline ends. The CDR3 sequence is CASSQGQGLRPQHF. The CDR3 DNA is TGTGCCAGCAGCCAAGGTCAGGGATTGCGGCCCCAGCATTTT.

The V and J genes are TRBV4-1 and TRBJ2-1, with a tentative D call TRBD2 (6 bases). The V gene's germline CDR1 is MGHRA and CDR2 YSYEKL. Trimming cost V 2 bases and J 4 bases, with 15 bases left between them. This CDR3 spans 16 amino acids. CDR3: CASSQRAEGSYNEQFF. CDR3 nucleotides: TGCGCCAGCAGCCAAAGGGCGGAGGGTTCGTACAATGAGCAGTTCTTC.

The rearrangement links TRBV5-1 to TRBJ2-7, with TRBD2 as a possible D gene (6 bases). Germline CDR1 SGHRS, CDR2 YFSETQ. The CDR3 loop spans 14 amino acids. Trimming removed 2 bases from V and 3 bases from J, with 12 bases in between. This CDR3 is CASSFSPGLYEQYF. The DNA of the CDR3 is TGCGCCAGCAGCTTTTCGCCGGGACTCTACGAGCAGTACTTC.

The chain employs TRBV19 and TRBJ1-4; 9 bases line up with TRBD1. V gave up 7 bases and J gave up 5 bases; unmatched junction bases: 5. The CDR3 runs to 14 residues. Per the germline V gene, CDR1 is LNHDA and CDR2 is SQIVND (reference sequence). As DNA, the CDR3 is TGTGCCAGTACCGGGACAGGGAGAAATGAAAAACTGTTTTTT. Protein product: CASTGTGRNEKLFF. Looking up the rest from reference TRBV19 and TRBJ1-4 gives the full variable domain: DGGITQSPKYLFRKEGQNVTLSCEQNLNHDAMYWYRQDPGQGLRLIYYSQIVNDFQKGDIAEGYSVSREKKESFPLTVTSAQKNPTAFYLCASTGTGRNEKLFFGSGTQLSVL.

CDR3 nucleotides: TGTGCCAGCAGCCAAGCCGGGAAAAGCAATCAGCCCCAGCATTTT. It yields the protein CASSQAGKSNQPQHF. V is TRBV3-1 (or the pseudogene TRBV3-2) and J is TRBJ1-5; D not certain. This CDR3 has 15 residues. The germline gives CDR1 LGHDT, CDR2 YNNKEL (reference sequence). Trimming stripped 1 base from V and 1 base from J, with 8 bases between.

A single count supports this clone. The rearrangement links TRBV4-1 to TRBJ2-4; D call uncertain. This CDR3 spans 15 amino acids. Trimming removed 3 bases from V and 5 bases from J, with 14 bases in between. The germline gives CDR1 MGHRA, CDR2 YSYEKL. CDR3 sequence (DNA): TGCGCCAGCAGCCAGACATTTAAGGATGAAAACATTCAGTACTTC. This codes for CASSQTFKDENIQYF.

The chain links TRBV7-2 to TRBJ2-3; 7 bases map to TRBD2. Trimming at V came to 0 bases and at J to 6 bases, leaving 3 bases not matched to a gene. The CDR3 has 14 residues. From germline, CDR1 is SGHTA and CDR2 FQGNSA. The CDR3 bases are TGTGCCAGCAGCTTAGCCCTGGGGGGGGATACGCAGTATTTT. Translation gives CASSLALGGDTQYF.

J is TRBJ1-2 and V is TRBV12-1; the table's D gene call, TRBD1, was not cross checked with the DNA. TRBV12-1 represents a pseudogene. This CDR3 is built from 19 residues. The CDR3 loop is CASSPKARTGPPFNYGYTF. The CDR3 DNA follows: TGTGCCAGCAGCCCCAAGGCCCGGACAGGGCCCCCCTTTAACTATGGCTACACCTTC.

The chain has TRBV5-1 and TRBJ1-5; D gene uncertain. The CDR3 spans 13 residues. V lost 5 bases, J lost 5 bases, and 11 bases lay in between. Germline V CDR1 and CDR2: SGHRS, YFSETQ. CDR3 sequence reads: CASSYSPDQPQHF. In DNA form, the CDR3 reads TGCGCCAGCAGTTACAGTCCCGATCAGCCCCAGCATTTT. Together with reference TRBV5-1 and TRBJ1-5, the CDR3 gives the full variable domain: KAGVTQTPRYLIKTRGQQVTLSCSPISGHRSVSWYQQTPGQGLQFLFEYFSETQRNKGNFPGRFSGRQFSNSRSEMNVSTLELGDSALYLCASSYSPDQPQHFGDGTRLSIL.

This clone appeared many times. The CDR3 spells CASSAGGRTGELFF. The CDR3 DNA sequence: TGTGCCAGCAGCGCGGGGGGGAGAACCGGGGAGCTGTTTTTT. The chain links TRBV5-4 to TRBJ2-2; TRBD2 matches at 9 bases. V dropped 4 bases and J dropped 5; count of bases not matched to a gene: 3. This CDR3 contains 14 residues. CDR1 is SGHNT, CDR2 YYREEE, per germline (reference sequence).

The rearrangement joins TRBV18 to TRBJ2-5; 7 bases are a match to TRBD2. CDR1 is KGHSH and CDR2 is LQKENI in the germline V gene. Trimming removed 1 base from V and 5 bases from J; junction bases left unmatched: 7. The CDR3 has 15 residues. The CDR3 is CASSPQGGVSETQYF. DNA for the CDR3: TGTGCCAGCTCACCACAGGGAGGGGTCTCGGAGACCCAGTACTTC.

J is TRBJ2-1 and V is TRBV19, with D perhaps TRBD2 (7 bases). The CDR3 spans 14 residues. Trimming pared 8 bases from V and 6 bases from J, leaving 17 bases between. Germline V gene lookup returns CDR1 LNHDA and CDR2 SQIVND (reference sequence). This chain's CDR3 is CASGWGGAPNEQFF. The CDR3 DNA follows: TGTGCCAGTGGCTGGGGGGGGGCCCCCAATGAGCAGTTCTTC.

This chain uses TRBV30 with TRBJ2-3, with 8 bases lining up with TRBD1. The CDR3 loop spans 16 amino acids. The germline V gene has CDR1 GTSNPN and CDR2 SVGIG (reference sequence). V dropped 1 base and J dropped 2; count of bases not matched to a gene: 8. The chain's CDR3 is CAWSAGTGHNTDTQYF. The CDR3 nucleotides read TGTGCCTGGAGTGCCGGGACAGGACATAACACAGATACGCAGTATTTT.